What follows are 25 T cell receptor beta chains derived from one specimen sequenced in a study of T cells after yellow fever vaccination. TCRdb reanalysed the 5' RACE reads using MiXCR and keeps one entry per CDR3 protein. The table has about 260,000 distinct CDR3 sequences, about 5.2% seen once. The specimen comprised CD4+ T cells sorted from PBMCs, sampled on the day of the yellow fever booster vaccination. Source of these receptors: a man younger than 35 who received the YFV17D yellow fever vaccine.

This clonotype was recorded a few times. CDR3 bases: TGTGCCAGCAGCCGCGGGGGCGGGAAATACAATGAGCAGTTCTTC. Translation gives CASSRGGGKYNEQFF. The chain combines TRBV7-2 with TRBJ2-1, with a tentative D call TRBD2 (7 bases). This CDR3 comprises 15 residues. Germline CDR1 reads SGHTA; CDR2 reads FQGNSA. Trimming shortened V by 5 bases and J by 4 bases, and 15 bases separated the two germline ends.

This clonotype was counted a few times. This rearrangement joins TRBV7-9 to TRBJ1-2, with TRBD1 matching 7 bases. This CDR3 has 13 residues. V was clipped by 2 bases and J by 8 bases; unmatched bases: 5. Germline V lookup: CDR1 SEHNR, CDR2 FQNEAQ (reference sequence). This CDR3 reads CASSLTGAQGYTF. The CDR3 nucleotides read TGTGCCAGCAGCTTAACAGGGGCGCAGGGCTACACCTTC. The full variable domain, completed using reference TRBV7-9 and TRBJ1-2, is DTGVSQNPRHKITKRGQNVTFRCDPISEHNRLYWYRQTLGQGPEFLTYFQNEAQLEKSRLLSDRFSAERPKGSFSTLEIQRTEQGDSAMYLCASSLTGAQGYTFGSGTRLTVV.

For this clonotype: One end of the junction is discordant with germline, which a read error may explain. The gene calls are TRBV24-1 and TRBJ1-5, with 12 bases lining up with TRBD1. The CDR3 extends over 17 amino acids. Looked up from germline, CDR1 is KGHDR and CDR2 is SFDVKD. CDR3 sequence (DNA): TGTGCCACCAGTGATTCCGCTAAGGGACAGGGGGCTCAGCCCCTGCATTTT. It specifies CATSDSAKGQGAQPLHF.

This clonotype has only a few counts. For the CDR3, the DNA is TGCAGCGTAGGACAGCGCCAGACCCAGTACTTC. The encoded protein is CSVGQRQTQYF. The chain links TRBV29-1 to TRBJ2-5; D perhaps matches TRBD1 (6 bases). This CDR3 region has 11 residues. V was pared by 6 bases and J by 6 bases, with 11 bases between. Germline V gene lookup returns CDR1 SQVTM and CDR2 ANQGSEA.

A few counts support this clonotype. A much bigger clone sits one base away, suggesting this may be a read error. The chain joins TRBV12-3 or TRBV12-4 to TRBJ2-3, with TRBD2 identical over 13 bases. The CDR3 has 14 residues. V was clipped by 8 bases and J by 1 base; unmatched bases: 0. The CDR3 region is CASGTSGGTDTQYF. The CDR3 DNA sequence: TGTGCCAGCGGGACTAGCGGGGGCACAGATACGCAGTATTTT.

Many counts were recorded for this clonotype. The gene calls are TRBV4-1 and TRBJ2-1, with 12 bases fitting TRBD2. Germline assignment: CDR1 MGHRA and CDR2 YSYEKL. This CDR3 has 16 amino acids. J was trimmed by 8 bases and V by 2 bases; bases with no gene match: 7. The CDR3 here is CASSQITSGGLYEQFF. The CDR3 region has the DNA TGCGCCAGCAGCCAAATTACTAGCGGGGGGCTCTATGAGCAGTTCTTC.

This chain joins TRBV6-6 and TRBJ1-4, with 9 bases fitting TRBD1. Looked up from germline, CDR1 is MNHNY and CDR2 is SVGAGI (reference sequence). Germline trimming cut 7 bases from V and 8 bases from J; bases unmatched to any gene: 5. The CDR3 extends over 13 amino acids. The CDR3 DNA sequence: TGTGCCAGCACCGACAGGGGGGGAGAAAAACTGTTTTTT. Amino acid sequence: CASTDRGGEKLFF.

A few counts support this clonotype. CDR3 nucleotide sequence: TGTGCCAGCAGCCCGGGGTGGGAACCCCAGCATTTT. This sequence encodes CASSPGWEPQHF. This chain connects TRBV12-3 or TRBV12-4 to TRBJ1-5; D call uncertain. The CDR3 loop spans 12 amino acids. The V end lost 6 bases, the J end lost 10 bases, and 13 bases lay between the germline ends.

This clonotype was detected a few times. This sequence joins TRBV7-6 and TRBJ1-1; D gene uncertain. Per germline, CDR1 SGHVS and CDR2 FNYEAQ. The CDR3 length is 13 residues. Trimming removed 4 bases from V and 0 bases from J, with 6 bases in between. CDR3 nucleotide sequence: TGTGCCAGCAGCTCTGAGATGAACACTGAAGCTTTCTTT. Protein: CASSSEMNTEAFF.

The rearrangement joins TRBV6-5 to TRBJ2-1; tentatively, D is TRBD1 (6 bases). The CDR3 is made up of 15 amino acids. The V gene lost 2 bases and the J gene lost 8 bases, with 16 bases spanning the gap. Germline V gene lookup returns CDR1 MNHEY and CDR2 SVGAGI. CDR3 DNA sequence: TGTGCCAGCAGTTACCGTCCGACACAGGGCTATGAGCAGTTCTTC. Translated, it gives CASSYRPTQGYEQFF.

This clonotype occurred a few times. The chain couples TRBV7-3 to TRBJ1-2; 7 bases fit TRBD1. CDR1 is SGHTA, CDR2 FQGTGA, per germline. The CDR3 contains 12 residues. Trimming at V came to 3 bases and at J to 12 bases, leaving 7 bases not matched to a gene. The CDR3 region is CASSFGQAPDTF. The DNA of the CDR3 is TGTGCCAGCAGCTTCGGACAGGCCCCGGACACCTTC.

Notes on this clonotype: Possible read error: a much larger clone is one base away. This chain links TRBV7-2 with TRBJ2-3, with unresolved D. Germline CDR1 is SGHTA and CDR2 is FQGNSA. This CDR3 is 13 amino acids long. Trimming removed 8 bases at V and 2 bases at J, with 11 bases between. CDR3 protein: CASCQDNTDTQYF. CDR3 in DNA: TGTGCCAGCTGCCAAGACAACACAGATACGCAGTATTTT.

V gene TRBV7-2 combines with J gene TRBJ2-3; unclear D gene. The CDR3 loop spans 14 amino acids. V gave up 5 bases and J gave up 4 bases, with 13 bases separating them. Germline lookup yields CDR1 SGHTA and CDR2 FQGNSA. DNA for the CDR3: TGTGCCAGCAGCCCGCAACAATTTTCAGATACGCAGTATTTT. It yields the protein CASSPQQFSDTQYF.

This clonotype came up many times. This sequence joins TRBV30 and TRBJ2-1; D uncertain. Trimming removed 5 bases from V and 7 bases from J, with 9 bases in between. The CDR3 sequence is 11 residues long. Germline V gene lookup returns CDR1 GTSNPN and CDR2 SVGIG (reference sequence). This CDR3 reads CAWEVGNEQFF. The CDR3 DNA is TGTGCCTGGGAGGTCGGTAATGAGCAGTTCTTC.

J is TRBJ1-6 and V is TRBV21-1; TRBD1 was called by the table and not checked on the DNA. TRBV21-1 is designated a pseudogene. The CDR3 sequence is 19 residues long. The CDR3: CASSKARQRSRDSNSPLHF. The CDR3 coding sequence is TGTGCCAGCAGCAAAGCGCGTCAAAGGAGTAGGGACAGTAATTCACCCCTCCACTTT.

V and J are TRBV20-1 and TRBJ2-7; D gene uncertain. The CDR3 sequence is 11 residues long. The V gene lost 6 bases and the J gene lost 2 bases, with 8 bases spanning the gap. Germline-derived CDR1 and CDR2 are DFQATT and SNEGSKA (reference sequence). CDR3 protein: CSAKGTYEQYV. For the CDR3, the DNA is TGCAGTGCCAAAGGAACCTACGAGCAGTACGTC.

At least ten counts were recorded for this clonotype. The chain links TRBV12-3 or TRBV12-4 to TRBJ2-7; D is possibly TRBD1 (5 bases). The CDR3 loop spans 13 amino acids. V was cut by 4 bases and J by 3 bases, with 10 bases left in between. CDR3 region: CASSSGRDYEQYF. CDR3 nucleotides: TGTGCCAGCAGTTCCGGCAGGGACTACGAGCAGTACTTC.

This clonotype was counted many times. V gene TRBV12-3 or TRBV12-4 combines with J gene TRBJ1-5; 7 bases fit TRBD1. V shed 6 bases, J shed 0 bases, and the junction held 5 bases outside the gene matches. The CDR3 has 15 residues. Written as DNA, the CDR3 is TGTGCCAGCAGGGTGGGACAGCCTAGCAATCAGCCCCAGCATTTT. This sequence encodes CASRVGQPSNQPQHF.

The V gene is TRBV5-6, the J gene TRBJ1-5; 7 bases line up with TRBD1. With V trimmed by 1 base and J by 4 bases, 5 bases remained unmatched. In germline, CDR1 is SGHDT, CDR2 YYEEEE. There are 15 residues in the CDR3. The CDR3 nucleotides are TGTGCCAGCAGCTTGCGGGACAGCGAGAATCAGCCCCAGCATTTT. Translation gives CASSLRDSENQPQHF.

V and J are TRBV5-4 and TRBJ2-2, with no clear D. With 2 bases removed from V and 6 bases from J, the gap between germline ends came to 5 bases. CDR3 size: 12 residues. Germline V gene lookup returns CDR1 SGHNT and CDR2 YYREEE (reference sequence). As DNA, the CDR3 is TGTGCCAGCAGCTTCCACCCCGGGGAGCTGTTTTTT. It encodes CASSFHPGELFF.

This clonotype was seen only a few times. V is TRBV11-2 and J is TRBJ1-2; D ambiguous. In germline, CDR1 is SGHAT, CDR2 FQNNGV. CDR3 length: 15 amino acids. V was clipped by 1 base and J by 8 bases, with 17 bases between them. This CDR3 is CASSLGVGEGRGYTF. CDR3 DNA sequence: TGTGCCAGCAGCTTAGGAGTTGGGGAGGGAAGGGGCTACACCTTC. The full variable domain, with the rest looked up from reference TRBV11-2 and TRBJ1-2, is EAGVAQSPRYKIIEKRQSVAFWCNPISGHATLYWYQQILGQGPKLLIQFQNNGVVDDSQLPKDRFSAERLKGVDSTLKIQPAKLEDSAVYLCASSLGVGEGRGYTFGSGTRLTVV.

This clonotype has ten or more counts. CDR3 coding DNA: TGTGCCAGCCTCGCCTTCCGCCACACCTACGAGCAGTACTTC. Its translation: CASLAFRHTYEQYF. The J gene is TRBJ2-7, the V gene TRBV6-2 or TRBV6-3; unclear D gene. The length of the CDR3 is 14 residues. With 8 bases removed from V and 2 bases from J, the gap between germline ends came to 16 bases. The germline V gene has CDR1 MNHEY and CDR2 SVGEGT.

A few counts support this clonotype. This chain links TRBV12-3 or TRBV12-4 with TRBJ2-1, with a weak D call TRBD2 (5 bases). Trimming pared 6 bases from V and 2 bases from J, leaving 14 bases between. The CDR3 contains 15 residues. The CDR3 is CASSPGVAAYNEQFF. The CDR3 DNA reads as TGTGCCAGCAGCCCCGGGGTAGCAGCCTACAATGAGCAGTTCTTC.

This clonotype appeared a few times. CDR3 nucleotide sequence: TGCAGTGCCTTCCGGGGGGCCGGCTATGGCTACACCTTC. It translates to CSAFRGAGYGYTF. This chain connects TRBV20-1 to TRBJ1-2, with a weak D call TRBD1 (6 bases). CDR3 length: 13 amino acids. Germline CDR1 reads DFQATT; CDR2 reads SNEGSKA (reference sequence). Trimming stripped 6 bases from V and 4 bases from J, with 15 bases between.

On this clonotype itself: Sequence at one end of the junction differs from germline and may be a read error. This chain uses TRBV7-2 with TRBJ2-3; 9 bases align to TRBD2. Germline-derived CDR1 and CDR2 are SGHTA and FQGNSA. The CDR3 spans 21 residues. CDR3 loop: CASSWPSGPTLAGGHVDTHYF. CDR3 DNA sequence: TGTGCCAGCAGCTGGCCGAGCGGGCCGACCTTGGCGGGGGGGCACGTGGATACGCATTATTTT.